This T cell receptor beta chain was recovered during a study of long-term antiretroviral therapy in people with HIV. Germline CDR1 reads MGHRA; CDR2 reads YSYEKL. Trimming took 2 bases from V and 3 from J; bases not matched to a gene: 3. The CDR3 is made up of 14 amino acids. The sample holds a few counts of this clone. Its antigen is undetermined. Points from the study as a whole: HIV repertoires covered narrower CDR3 length ranges than controls did. Information on adherence to ART, viral resistance or therapy changes was unavailable.

Sequencing relied on immunoSEQ assay v3.0, run at survey level. Only in-frame clones appear in the TCRdb table, and some are missing; sequencing was by immunoSEQ multiplex PCR. The repertoire holds more than 20,000 clones, with approximately 80% as singletons. The rearrangement uses TRBV4-1 and TRBJ2-7; 8 bases are shared with TRBD1. This receptor was identified in a middle-aged man with HIV. This specimen consisted of unsorted PBMCs, obtained 0.3 years after starting antiretroviral therapy. In nucleotides, the CDR3 is TGCGCCAGCAGCCAAAAACAGGGGGGCTACGAGCAGTACTTC. This encodes CASSQKQGGYEQYF.